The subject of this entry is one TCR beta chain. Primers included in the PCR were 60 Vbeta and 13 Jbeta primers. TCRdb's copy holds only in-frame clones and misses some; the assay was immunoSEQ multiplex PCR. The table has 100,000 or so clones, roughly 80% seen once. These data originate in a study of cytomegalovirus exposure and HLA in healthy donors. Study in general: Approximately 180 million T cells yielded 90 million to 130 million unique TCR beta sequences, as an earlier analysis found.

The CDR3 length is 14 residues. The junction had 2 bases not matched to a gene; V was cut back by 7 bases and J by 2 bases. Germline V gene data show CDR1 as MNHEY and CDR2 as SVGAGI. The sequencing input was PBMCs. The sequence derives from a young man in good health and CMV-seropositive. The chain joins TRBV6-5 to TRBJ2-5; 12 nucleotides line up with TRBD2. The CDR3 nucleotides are TGTGCCAGCACCACTAGCGGGGGGCAAGAGACCCAGTACTTC. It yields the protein CASTTSGGQETQYF.